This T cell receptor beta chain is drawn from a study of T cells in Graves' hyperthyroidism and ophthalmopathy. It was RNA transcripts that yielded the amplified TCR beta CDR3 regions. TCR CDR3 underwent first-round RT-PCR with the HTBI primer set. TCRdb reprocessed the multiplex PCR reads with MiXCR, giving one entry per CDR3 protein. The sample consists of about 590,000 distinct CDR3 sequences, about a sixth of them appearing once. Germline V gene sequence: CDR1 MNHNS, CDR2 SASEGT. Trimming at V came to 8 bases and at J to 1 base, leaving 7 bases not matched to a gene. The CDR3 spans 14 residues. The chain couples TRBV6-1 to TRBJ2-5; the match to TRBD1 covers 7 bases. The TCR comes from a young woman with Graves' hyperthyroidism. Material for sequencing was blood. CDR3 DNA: TGTGCCAGCGAACACAGGGGCCCCCAAGAGACCCAGTACTTC. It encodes CASEHRGPQETQYF.